Shown below are 30 T cell receptor beta chains from a single sample sequenced in a study of B cell selection in AIRE deficiency. Conventional CD4 T cells were sorted as CD4+CD127+ cells. Profiled with immunoSEQ multiplex PCR; TCRdb holds only in-frame clones, not every one. The sample consists of fewer than 30,000 clones, approximately 96% of them appearing once. The sample consisted of conventional CD4+ T cells sorted from PBMCs. All receptors come from a human donor with AIRE deficiency.

This clone has a single count. This rearrangement joins TRBV4-1 to TRBJ2-1; 8 nucleotides line up with TRBD2. With V trimmed by 0 bases and J by 9 bases, 10 bases remained unmatched. This CDR3 is 16 amino acids long. Germline CDR1 and CDR2: MGHRA and YSYEKL. The CDR3 nucleotides read TGCGCCAGCAGCCAAGAAACAACGGGAGGGCCTTCTGAGCAGTTCTTC. Residues: CASSQETTGGPSEQFF.

This clone was seen only once. J is TRBJ2-5 and V is TRBV6-5; D uncertain. The CDR3 spans 15 residues. The germline gives CDR1 MNHEY, CDR2 SVGAGI. The V end lost 1 base, the J end lost 7 bases, and 16 bases lay between the germline ends. CDR3 in amino acids: CASSYFSLAVGTQYF. CDR3 sequence (DNA): TGTGCCAGCAGTTACTTCAGCTTGGCAGTGGGGACCCAGTACTTC.

The chain employs TRBV5-1 and TRBJ2-1; D might be TRBD2 (6 bases). CDR3 length equals 13 residues. From germline, CDR1 is SGHRS and CDR2 YFSETQ. Trimming took off 4 bases at V and 5 bases at J, with 10 bases between the two ends. The CDR3 loop is CASSLLANNEQFF. The CDR3 DNA sequence: TGCGCCAGCAGCCTTCTAGCGAACAATGAGCAGTTCTTC. Drawing the rest from reference TRBV5-1 and TRBJ2-1, the complete variable domain is KAGVTQTPRYLIKTRGQQVTLSCSPISGHRSVSWYQQTPGQGLQFLFEYFSETQRNKGNFPGRFSGRQFSNSRSEMNVSTLELGDSALYLCASSLLANNEQFFGPGTRLTVL.

The J gene is TRBJ2-3, the V gene TRBV7-8, with D hard to call. The CDR3 loop spans 15 amino acids. V lost 4 bases and J lost 3, with 14 bases in between. In germline, CDR1 is SGHVS, CDR2 FQNEAQ. In nucleotides, the CDR3 is TGTGCCAGCAGCTCCGTGGATGGTCGGACAGATACGCAGTATTTT. This encodes CASSSVDGRTDTQYF.

The V gene is TRBV5-4, the J gene TRBJ2-3; D is possibly TRBD2 (5 bases). Germline V gene sequence: CDR1 SGHNT, CDR2 YYREEE (reference sequence). This CDR3 is built from 14 residues. Trimming removed 2 bases at V and 6 bases at J, with 13 bases between. The CDR3: CASSFGLAMDTQYF. As DNA, the CDR3 is TGTGCCAGCAGCTTTGGGCTAGCTATGGATACGCAGTATTTT.

This chain joins TRBV7-9 and TRBJ1-1; D is unresolved. The CDR3 consists of 15 residues. Germline CDR1 and CDR2: SEHNR and FQNEAQ (reference sequence). V lost 4 bases, J lost 0 bases, and 12 bases lay in between. The CDR3, as DNA: TGTGCCAGCAGCTACCCCGGGAGATTGAACACTGAAGCTTTCTTT. This translates into CASSYPGRLNTEAFF.

V is TRBV6-5 and J is TRBJ1-2; TRBD1 matches at 8 bases. Trimming took 7 bases from V and 8 from J; bases not matched to a gene: 3. The CDR3 extends over 11 amino acids. CDR1 is MNHEY, CDR2 SVGAGI, per germline. CDR3: CASTSGGGYTF. CDR3 sequence (DNA): TGTGCCAGCACCTCAGGGGGCGGCTACACCTTC.

This sequence joins TRBV5-1 and TRBJ2-5; D possibly corresponds to TRBD2 (6 bases). The germline V gene has CDR1 SGHRS and CDR2 YFSETQ. V was pared by 6 bases and J by 5 bases, with 17 bases between. CDR3 size: 14 residues. CDR3: CASKEIGSGETQYF. In nucleotides, the CDR3 is TGCGCCAGCAAGGAGATCGGGAGCGGGGAGACCCAGTACTTC. Full variable domain (missing parts from reference TRBV5-1 and TRBJ2-5): KAGVTQTPRYLIKTRGQQVTLSCSPISGHRSVSWYQQTPGQGLQFLFEYFSETQRNKGNFPGRFSGRQFSNSRSEMNVSTLELGDSALYLCASKEIGSGETQYFGPGTRLLVL.

The V and J genes are TRBV5-6 and TRBJ1-2; D unclear. V lost 5 bases and J lost 2, with 13 bases in between. The CDR3 runs 14 residues. Germline V lookup: CDR1 SGHDT, CDR2 YYEEEE. CDR3 nucleotide sequence: TGTGCCAGCAGTCAAATCCGCTTGAACTATGGCTACACCTTC. Protein sequence: CASSQIRLNYGYTF. Drawing the rest from reference TRBV5-6 and TRBJ1-2, the complete variable domain is DAGVTQSPTHLIKTRGQQVTLRCSPKSGHDTVSWYQQALGQGPQFIFQYYEEEERQRGNFPDRFSGHQFPNYSSELNVNALLLGDSALYLCASSQIRLNYGYTFGSGTRLTVV.

The chain joins TRBV27 to TRBJ2-2; 9 nucleotides align to TRBD2. Per germline, CDR1 MNHEY and CDR2 SMNVEV (reference sequence). The CDR3 is 17 residues long. V shed 2 bases and J 6 bases; nucleotides not matched to a gene: 10. The DNA for the CDR3 is TGTGCCAGCAGTTTAGAGCGGAGAGCGGGAGGATCCGGGGAGCTGTTTTTT. It is translated as CASSLERRAGGSGELFF.

A word on this clone: The CDR3 does not end in the conserved phenylalanine or tryptophan, so this is likely a read error. The chain recombines TRBV18 with TRBJ1-2, with D unclear. This CDR3 is 15 amino acids long. With 3 bases removed from V and 4 bases from J, the gap between germline ends came to 15 bases. CDR1 is KGHSH, CDR2 LQKENI, per germline. Here the CDR3 reads CASSPAAGGTYGYTL. CDR3 DNA sequence: TGTGCCAGCTCACCGGCGGCAGGCGGAACCTATGGCTACACCCTC.

This rearrangement joins TRBV28 to TRBJ1-1; tentative D call: TRBD1 (5 bases). Germline V gene data show CDR1 as MDHEN and CDR2 as SYDVKM. The CDR3 is 11 amino acids. Trimming took 8 bases from V and 8 from J, leaving 12 bases between them. The CDR3 sequence: CASGGSAEAFF. CDR3 bases: TGTGCCAGCGGGGGATCAGCCGAAGCTTTCTTT.

The chain uses TRBV19 and TRBJ2-2; TRBD1 matches 10 bases. Germline V gives CDR1 LNHDA, CDR2 SQIVND (reference sequence). The CDR3 totals 15 residues. J gave up 2 bases and V 6 bases, and 3 bases lay outside the gene matches. This CDR3 is CASRGTGVNTGELFF. CDR3 DNA: TGTGCCAGTAGGGGGACAGGGGTTAACACCGGGGAGCTGTTTTTT.

This sequence joins TRBV7-8 and TRBJ2-5, with TRBD2 matching 12 bases. The ends lost 0 bases at V and 2 bases at J; junction bases unmatched: 7. Germline CDR1 SGHVS, CDR2 FQNEAQ. This CDR3 has 18 residues. The CDR3 sequence: CASSLARRLAGGQETQYF. The CDR3 DNA sequence: TGTGCCAGCAGCTTAGCGCGTCGGCTAGCGGGAGGGCAAGAGACCCAGTACTTC.

This sequence joins TRBV4-1 and TRBJ2-7, with D perhaps matching TRBD2 (5 bases). Deletions cut 0 bases from V and 0 bases from J, with 9 bases between. Germline CDR1 reads MGHRA; CDR2 reads YSYEKL. The CDR3 sequence is 15 residues long. The CDR3 region has the DNA TGCGCCAGCAGCCAAGATGGTGACTACTCCTACGAGCAGTACTTC. Amino acid sequence: CASSQDGDYSYEQYF.

The chain joins TRBV19 to TRBJ2-1, with unresolved D. The germline CDR1 and CDR2 sequences are LNHDA and SQIVND (reference sequence). This CDR3 region has 13 residues. V lost 6 bases and J 6 bases, leaving 12 bases between the germline ends. In nucleotides, the CDR3 is TGTGCCAGTAGAACCGTTGGGCGCAATGAGCAGTTCTTC. It encodes CASRTVGRNEQFF.

This chain uses TRBV5-4 with TRBJ1-2, with 8 bases fitting TRBD1. The germline V gene encodes CDR1 SGHNT and CDR2 YYREEE (reference sequence). The CDR3 runs 15 residues. The trim removed 4 bases at V and 4 bases at J, leaving 9 bases unmatched. CDR3 amino acids: CASSGGQGTGYGYTF. The CDR3 nucleotides read TGTGCCAGCAGCGGAGGACAGGGTACGGGCTATGGCTACACCTTC.

The V and J genes are TRBV2 and TRBJ2-1; 9 bases map to TRBD1. Germline loops: CDR1 SNHLY, CDR2 FYNNEI. Trimming removed 6 bases from V and 1 base from J; junction bases left unmatched: 13. The CDR3 covers 18 residues. Here the CDR3 DNA reads TGTGCCAGCAGGCCGATCGGGGACAGGGATAGGTCCTACAATGAGCAGTTCTTC. Its translation is CASRPIGDRDRSYNEQFF.

The rearrangement links TRBV6-6 to TRBJ2-1; D is perhaps TRBD1 (5 bases). There are 15 residues in the CDR3. The V gene's germline CDR1 is MNHNY and CDR2 SVGAGI (reference sequence). The V end was cut by 2 bases, the J end by 6 bases, with 14 bases between. The CDR3 loop reads CASSYLPLGPNEQFF. In DNA form, the CDR3 reads TGTGCCAGCAGTTACCTCCCCTTGGGGCCCAATGAGCAGTTCTTC.

The CDR3 spells CASSRQGLNIQYF. The DNA for the CDR3 is TGTGCCAGCTCACGACAGGGTCTAAACATTCAGTACTTC. This rearrangement joins TRBV18 to TRBJ2-4; 7 bases line up with TRBD1. Losses at the gene ends were 4 bases for V and 6 bases for J; bases not matched to a gene: 3. Looked up from germline, CDR1 is KGHSH and CDR2 is LQKENI. CDR3 length: 13 residues.

The genes are TRBV2 and TRBJ1-1; D is uncertain. Trimming stripped 6 bases from V and 5 bases from J, with 16 bases between. CDR1 is SNHLY and CDR2 is FYNNEI in the germline V gene. This CDR3 is built from 14 residues. CDR3 loop: CASRAPTMRTEAFF. CDR3 sequence (DNA): TGTGCCAGCAGGGCCCCGACAATGAGAACTGAAGCTTTCTTT.

The genes are TRBV6-5 and TRBJ2-3; D is unclear. Trimming left V 4 bases short and J 6 bases short, with 8 bases between. The CDR3 length is 12 residues. Per the germline V gene, CDR1 is MNHEY and CDR2 is SVGAGI. CDR3 bases: TGTGCCAGCAGTTTCGCGGCGGATACGCAGTATTTT. As protein: CASSFAADTQYF.

V is TRBV28 and J is TRBJ2-1; 12 bases fit TRBD2. The V gene's germline CDR1 is MDHEN and CDR2 SYDVKM. This CDR3 has 16 residues. V trimming: 5 bases; J trimming: 9 bases; junction bases outside the gene matches: 11. The CDR3, as DNA: TGTGCCAGCAGTCCCGTCCGACTAGCGGGAGTCCCTGAGCAGTTCTTC. As protein: CASSPVRLAGVPEQFF.

The gene calls are TRBV11-3 and TRBJ2-1, with D perhaps TRBD2 (6 bases). The CDR3 is 13 residues long. Between the trimmed V and J ends, which lost 3 bases and 7 bases, there was a span of 10 bases. Per germline, CDR1 SGHNT and CDR2 YENEEA. The CDR3 DNA sequence: TGTGCCAGCAGCTTGCGGGATGAAAATGAGCAGTTCTTC. It translates to CASSLRDENEQFF.

J is TRBJ2-3 and V is TRBV5-1; TRBD1 matches at 7 bases. CDR1 and CDR2 (germline): SGHRS, YFSETQ. V shed 2 bases, J shed 0 bases, and the junction held 15 bases outside the gene matches. This CDR3 is 19 amino acids long. The CDR3 DNA sequence: TGCGCCAGCAGCTTTTATAGGGACAGCGGAATTTCTAGCACAGATACGCAGTATTTT. Translation gives CASSFYRDSGISSTDTQYF.

The chain combines TRBV28 with TRBJ1-5; D ambiguous. Germline V gene sequence: CDR1 MDHEN, CDR2 SYDVKM. This CDR3 has 11 residues. The V gene lost 5 bases and the J gene lost 12 bases, with 11 bases spanning the gap. CDR3 in DNA: TGTGCCAGCAGTCTTTCTAGGGTCCAGCATTTT. Residues: CASSLSRVQHF.

The V and J genes are TRBV18 and TRBJ2-7; 7 bases agree with TRBD2. The CDR3 loop spans 14 amino acids. Unmatched junction bases numbered 4, after V lost 1 base and J lost 4 bases. Germline V gene sequence: CDR1 KGHSH, CDR2 LQKENI. For the CDR3, the DNA is TGTGCCAGCTCACCACAGGGAGGGGCTTACGAGCAGTACTTC. Translating gives CASSPQGGAYEQYF.

The V and J genes are TRBV19 and TRBJ2-1; 11 nucleotides agree with TRBD2. Germline V gene data show CDR1 as LNHDA and CDR2 as SQIVND (reference sequence). The CDR3 has 18 residues. J was trimmed by 1 base and V by 0 bases; bases with no gene match: 5. CDR3 bases: TGTGCCAGTAGTATAGAGGGTAGACTAGCGGGATCCTACAATGAGCAGTTCTTC. It is translated as CASSIEGRLAGSYNEQFF.

The rearrangement uses TRBV6-1 and TRBJ2-7; D unclear. This CDR3 has 11 residues. The ends were cut back, 4 bases at V and 4 bases at J, with 5 bases in the middle. Looked up from germline, CDR1 is MNHNS and CDR2 is SASEGT. The DNA of the CDR3 is TGTGCCAGCAGTGGTAATTACGAGCAGTACTTC. As protein: CASSGNYEQYF.

J is TRBJ2-1 and V is TRBV7-3; 16 bases fit TRBD2. Germline CDR1 SGHTA, CDR2 FQGTGA. Losses at the gene ends were 5 bases for V and 2 bases for J; bases not matched to a gene: 3. There are 17 residues in the CDR3. In nucleotides, the CDR3 is TGTGCCAGCAGCCCGGGACTAGCGGGAGGGACCTACAATGAGCAGTTCTTC. It encodes CASSPGLAGGTYNEQFF.